This T cell receptor beta chain emerged from a study of a mutant IDH1 vaccine in newly diagnosed glioma. Turning to the study itself: Patients were started on vaccination 4-6 weeks after radiotherapy alone, or with temozolomide cycles. Participants attended visit V12, the safety follow-up, at week 35, and then attended visit V13 at week 47. Findings of the study overall: Pseudoprogression appeared unlinked to shifts in leading peripheral T cell clonotypes.

Noted time point: week 35, safety follow-up. A 20-mer mutant IDH1 peptide at 300 ug was injected subcutaneously with topical imiquimod. Donor diagnoses consisted of new WHO grade 3 or 4 IDH1-mutant, ATRX-lost astrocytomas. In the case of this clone: What it binds is not known.

The germline V gene has CDR1 SGHRS and CDR2 YFSETQ. V was clipped by 0 bases and J by 4 bases, with 5 bases between them. This CDR3 has 12 amino acids. Method: immunoSEQ multiplex PCR; TCRdb's copy keeps in-frame clones and lacks some. The table records about 72,000 clones, roughly 84% of them present only once. J is TRBJ2-7 and V is TRBV5-1; no firm D call. The sequencing here drew on PBMCs, taken from a glioma patient whose treatment included an IDH1 peptide vaccine. The TCR originated in a man between 18 and 29 years old with glioma. Written as DNA, the CDR3 is TGCGCCAGCAGCTTGGTCGGGTACGAGCAGTACTTC. Protein sequence: CASSLVGYEQYF. Variable domain in full (rest from reference TRBV5-1 and TRBJ2-7): KAGVTQTPRYLIKTRGQQVTLSCSPISGHRSVSWYQQTPGQGLQFLFEYFSETQRNKGNFPGRFSGRQFSNSRSEMNVSTLELGDSALYLCASSLVGYEQYFGPGTRLTVT.